Presented here are 18 T cell receptor beta chains from one specimen sequenced in a study of human T cells and chemical hapten exposure. TCRdb itself ran the RACE reads through MiXCR, one entry per CDR3 protein. Among about 130,000 distinct CDR3 sequences listed, roughly 9.5% were seen once. The time point: healthy volunteer bleed at 2 weeks. Total RNA was extracted from unfractionated whole blood. Source material: whole blood. The origin of the receptors is a male donor in good health. Some clones in this sample may be carry-over from other donors' samples.

This sequence joins TRBV5-6 and TRBJ1-4, with 9 bases identical to TRBD1. Germline V gives CDR1 SGHDT, CDR2 YYEEEE. The CDR3 sequence is 15 residues long. With 4 bases clipped from V and 0 bases from J, the junction kept 1 base outside the gene matches. CDR3 sequence reads: CASSRTGATNEKLFF. For the CDR3, the DNA is TGTGCCAGCAGCCGGACAGGGGCAACTAATGAAAAACTGTTTTTT.

This clonotype appeared a few times. The rearrangement links TRBV2 to TRBJ1-1, with 9 positions matching TRBD1. With 5 bases clipped from V and 3 bases from J, the junction kept 4 bases outside the gene matches. Germline V gene sequence: CDR1 SNHLY, CDR2 FYNNEI. This CDR3 comprises 14 residues. The CDR3 is CASSSTGGYTEAFF. The CDR3, as DNA: TGTGCCAGCAGTTCGACAGGGGGGTACACTGAAGCTTTCTTT.

In this sample, this clonotype turned up many times. The chain combines TRBV20-1 with TRBJ2-2, with 15 bases fitting TRBD2. Germline CDR1 and CDR2: DFQATT and SNEGSKA (reference sequence). The CDR3 covers 16 residues. The ends lost 3 bases at V and 4 bases at J; junction bases unmatched: 3. CDR3 amino acids: CSASGLAGGPTGELFF. The CDR3, as DNA: TGCAGTGCTAGTGGACTAGCGGGAGGGCCCACCGGGGAGCTGTTTTTT.

The rearrangement uses TRBV6-2 or TRBV6-3 and TRBJ1-1; possible D gene TRBD1, 5 bases. The V gene lost 2 bases and the J gene lost 4 bases, with 14 bases spanning the gap. The CDR3 sequence is 15 residues long. Germline V gene data show CDR1 as MNHEY and CDR2 as SVGEGT. The CDR3 DNA reads TGTGCCAGCAGTTACATTACGGGACGTCGCACTGAAGCTTTCTTT. Translation: CASSYITGRRTEAFF.

The genes are TRBV12-3 or TRBV12-4 and TRBJ2-5; the D call may be TRBD1 or TRBD2 (5 bases each). Trimming removed 8 bases from V and 1 base from J, with 11 bases in between. CDR3 length equals 13 residues. Here the CDR3 DNA reads TGTGCCAGCGGGGACCCTGTCCAAGAGACCCAGTACTTC. Translated: CASGDPVQETQYF.

The table lists this clonotype with many counts. This chain uses TRBV12-3 or TRBV12-4 with TRBJ2-2; D not certain. The CDR3 has 14 residues. Trimming stripped 3 bases from V and 0 bases from J, with 5 bases between. The CDR3 DNA is TGTGCCAGCAGTTTCGTGGCGAACACCGGGGAGCTGTTTTTT. Translating it yields CASSFVANTGELFF.

This clonotype was picked up many times. The chain is built from TRBV7-2 and TRBJ1-2; the match to TRBD1 covers 7 bases. There are 16 residues in the CDR3. From germline, CDR1 is SGHTA and CDR2 FQGNSA. Trimming took 1 base from V and 4 from J; bases not matched to a gene: 9. In DNA form, the CDR3 reads TGTGCCAGCAGCTTAGTCGCGACAGGGATGTCCTATGGCTACACCTTC. Translated, it gives CASSLVATGMSYGYTF.

This chain joins TRBV5-5 and TRBJ2-7; TRBD1 agrees at 8 bases. The CDR3 length is 18 residues. The germline CDR1 and CDR2 sequences are SGHKS and YYEKEE (reference sequence). Germline trimming cut 1 base from V and 1 base from J; bases unmatched to any gene: 13. For the CDR3, the DNA is TGTGCCAGCAGCTTGATGGTTGGACAGGGCCTACTTTCCTACGAGCAGTACTTC. Translated, it gives CASSLMVGQGLLSYEQYF.

The chain is built from TRBV4-2 and TRBJ1-6; D is unresolved. The ends were cut back, 0 bases at V and 2 bases at J, with 5 bases in the middle. The CDR3 runs to 15 residues. Germline loops: CDR1 LGHNA, CDR2 YNFKEQ. CDR3 bases: TGTGCCAGCAGCCAAGAGGGTACCTATAATTCACCCCTCCACTTT. It is translated as CASSQEGTYNSPLHF.

In this sample, this clonotype turned up a few times. This rearrangement joins TRBV20-1 to TRBJ1-1; D is unresolved. This CDR3 is 12 amino acids long. V was shortened by 4 bases and J by 7 bases, with 13 bases between the two germline ends. Germline V gives CDR1 DFQATT, CDR2 SNEGSKA (reference sequence). The CDR3 DNA follows: TGCAGTGCTACCCCCTTTGGGTATGAAGCTTTCTTT. This sequence encodes CSATPFGYEAFF.

This clonotype was detected ten times or more. The chain has TRBV12-3 or TRBV12-4 and TRBJ1-1; 8 nucleotides line up with TRBD1. V was pared by 5 bases and J by 1 base, with 3 bases of the junction left unmatched. The CDR3 loop spans 14 amino acids. The CDR3: CASSLGTGNTEAFF. As DNA, the CDR3 is TGTGCCAGCAGTCTGGGGACAGGGAACACTGAAGCTTTCTTT.

The chain employs TRBV10-3 and TRBJ2-7, with TRBD1 matching over 12 bases. The CDR3 length is 14 residues. In germline, CDR1 is ENHRY, CDR2 SYGVKD. Losses at the gene ends were 10 bases for V and 5 bases for J; bases not matched to a gene: 9. Here the CDR3 reads CATGGQGANNEQYF. CDR3 nucleotides: TGTGCCACTGGGGGACAGGGGGCGAATAACGAGCAGTACTTC.

This clonotype was observed a handful of times. The chain is built from TRBV11-2 and TRBJ2-1, with 11 positions matching TRBD2. Germline values: CDR1 SGHAT, CDR2 FQNNGV. The length of the CDR3 is 19 residues. V shed 2 bases, J shed 6 bases, and the junction held 15 bases outside the gene matches. CDR3 residues: CASSLRGIQLAGGFNEQFF. CDR3 nucleotides: TGTGCCAGCAGCTTAAGGGGGATCCAGCTAGCGGGAGGATTCAATGAGCAGTTCTTC.

The sample holds many counts of this clonotype. This rearrangement joins TRBV4-2 to TRBJ1-6; a weak D match, TRBD1 (5 bases). V was cut by 4 bases and J by 9 bases, with 16 bases left in between. CDR1 and CDR2 (germline): LGHNA, YNFKEQ. CDR3 size: 15 residues. As DNA, the CDR3 is TGTGCCAGCAGCCCAAGCGGGGTGGGGGTTTCACCCCTCCACTTT. This sequence encodes CASSPSGVGVSPLHF.

The V call is TRBV6-5, the J call TRBJ2-1, with D perhaps given as TRBD1 or TRBD2 (6 bases each). Germline CDR1 is MNHEY and CDR2 is SVGAGI. V was cut by 0 bases and J by 0 bases, with 18 bases left in between. This CDR3 contains 19 residues. The CDR3, as DNA: TGTGCCAGCAGTTACTCTGCCGGGGGCGTTGGAGACTCCTACAATGAGCAGTTCTTC. This codes for CASSYSAGGVGDSYNEQFF.

This rearrangement joins TRBV5-1 to TRBJ2-4, with TRBD1 identical over 7 bases. The V and J ends lost 0 bases and 1 base, in that order; junction bases with no gene match: 7. This CDR3 spans 17 amino acids. The germline gives CDR1 SGHRS, CDR2 YFSETQ. The CDR3 coding sequence is TGCGCCAGCAGCTTGGCCGAGGGGGCTCGCGCCAAAAACATTCAGTACTTC. This gives the protein CASSLAEGARAKNIQYF.

Only a few counts were recorded for this clonotype. The chain combines TRBV6-6 with TRBJ1-2; TRBD1 agrees at 10 bases. The CDR3 has 13 residues. Germline values: CDR1 MNHNY, CDR2 SVGAGI (reference sequence). V gave up 7 bases and J gave up 8 bases; unmatched junction bases: 7. The CDR3, as DNA: TGTGCCAGCACCATCGACAGGGGGCAGGGCTACACCTTC. Translating it yields CASTIDRGQGYTF.

This clonotype was counted once. The chain couples TRBV28 to TRBJ1-1; 9 bases align to TRBD1. Looked up from germline, CDR1 is MDHEN and CDR2 is SYDVKM. V lost 6 bases and J lost 5; bases outside the gene matches: 13. This CDR3 has 16 amino acids. CDR3 region: CASRYTGGAGDTEAFF. DNA of the CDR3: TGTGCCAGCAGATATACAGGGGGCGCGGGGGATACTGAAGCTTTCTTT.